A selection of T cell receptor beta chains follows, all from one sample in a study of blood T cell repertoires in COVID-19. The protocol was immunoSEQ multiplex PCR, while the TCRdb copy is restricted to in-frame clones and leaves out a portion. The sample lists 86,000 or so clones; 91% were seen once. Sequenced input: peripheral blood. The receptor set was obtained from a woman aged 45-65 years in a cohort sampled during active COVID-19. CDR3s include the opening cysteine and the closing phenylalanine or tryptophan. A D gene is named only where the DNA matches it firmly. Clone size is not always given. Where it is, it says once, few, many or a class for expanded clones.

size,J,D,V,DNA,CDR3
-,TRBJ2-6,-,TRBV19,TGTGCCAGTAGTGCGCAGGGCCTGATCTCTGGGGCCAACGTCCTGACTTTC,CASSAQGLISGANVLTF
-,TRBJ2-1,TRBD2,TRBV11-1,TGTGCCAGCAGCCGCCGGGGACTAGCGGGAGAGCGTGAGCAGTTCTTC,CASSRRGLAGEREQFF
-,TRBJ2-7,-,TRBV6-5,TGTGCCAGCAGCCATAGGCCCGGCGGAGAGCAGTACTTC,CASSHRPGGEQYF
-,TRBJ2-7,-,TRBV9,TGTGCCAGCAGCGTAGGTGGAGCCAACTACGAGCAGTACTTC,CASSVGGANYEQYF
-,TRBJ2-7,TRBD2,TRBV5-1,TGCGCCAGCAGCTTGGCAAGACTAGCGGGGGCTGGGGAGCAGTACTTC,CASSLARLAGAGEQYF
-,TRBJ2-7,-,TRBV3-1/TRBV3-2,TGTGCCAGCAGCCATACATCTTACGAGCAGTACTTC,CASSHTSYEQYF
-,TRBJ2-5,TRBD1,TRBV7-2,TGTGCCAGCAGCTCGGGACAGGGGGCTCAAGAGACCCAGTACTTC,CASSSGQGAQETQYF
-,TRBJ2-1,-,TRBV19,TGTGCCACCCGCGCCAGCGGGCTTTACAATGAGCAGTTCTTC,CATRASGLYNEQFF
-,TRBJ1-1,TRBD1,TRBV27,TGTGCCAGCCGCCGGGACAGGGGGTTGAACACTGAAGCTTTCTTT,CASRRDRGLNTEAFF
-,TRBJ1-5,TRBD1,TRBV12-5,TGTGCTAGTGGTTTGGGCCCGGGACAGGCCTCTGGGCCCCAGCATTTT,CASGLGPGQASGPQHF
-,TRBJ2-2,TRBD1,TRBV28,TGTGCCAGCAACATAGGGGGCGCGAACACCGGGGAGCTGTTTTTT,CASNIGGANTGELFF
-,TRBJ2-6,TRBD1,TRBV2,TGTGCCAGCAGGGGACCGGGACAGGGACACTCTGGGGCCAACGTCCTGACTTTC,CASRGPGQGHSGANVLTF
-,TRBJ1-2,-,TRBV2,TGTGCCAGTAGAGGGGACTTATTAGCTAACTATGGCTACACCTTC,CASRGDLLANYGYTF
-,TRBJ2-7,TRBD2,TRBV7-9,TGTGCCAGCACCCCAGCGACTAGCGGGAGGGCCGCCGAGCAGTACTTC,CASTPATSGRAAEQYF
-,TRBJ1-1,-,TRBV2,TGTGCCAGCAGTAACACAGGGTACACTGAAGCTTTCTTT,CASSNTGYTEAFF
-,TRBJ2-2,-,TRBV29-1,TGCAGCGTTAATCGGGGATCCGGGGAGCTGTTTTTT,CSVNRGSGELFF
-,TRBJ2-1,TRBD2,TRBV5-1,TGCGCCAGCAGCTTGGGAGCGGGGGGGCACAATGAGCAGTTCTTC,CASSLGAGGHNEQFF
-,TRBJ1-4,TRBD1,TRBV18,TGTGCCAGCTCACCTCCCGGGACAGGGAGTGAAAAACTGTTTTTT,CASSPPGTGSEKLFF
-,TRBJ2-1,-,TRBV28,TGTGCCAGCAGTTTTGTGAGCTCCTACAATGAGCAGTTCTTC,CASSFVSSYNEQFF
once,TRBJ1-1,TRBD1,TRBV9,TGTGCCAGCAGCCGTACCGGGACAGGACTCACTGAAGCTTTCTTT,CASSRTGTGLTEAFF
-,TRBJ1-2,-,TRBV5-5,TGTGCCAGCAACCCCTATGGGGGCGCGTCGTATGGCTACACCTTC,CASNPYGGASYGYTF
-,TRBJ1-1,-,TRBV11-2,TGTGCCAGCAGCCCTGGGTGGGGGGAGATGAACACTGAAGCTTTCTTT,CASSPGWGEMNTEAFF
-,TRBJ1-5,-,TRBV15,TGTGCCACCAGCAGACGAGCAGGGCTTGGCCAGCCCCAGCATTTT,CATSRRAGLGQPQHF
few,TRBJ2-7,-,TRBV6-5,TGTGCCAGCAGTTACTCGGCTAGTCGCGAGCAGTACTTC,CASSYSASREQYF
-,TRBJ1-1,-,TRBV5-1,TGCGCCAGCAGTCAGGGGTGGGCGGCCACTGAAGCTTTCTTT,CASSQGWAATEAFF
-,TRBJ2-3,-,TRBV7-9,TGTGCCAGCAGTAATACGGGAACAGATACGCAGTATTTT,CASSNTGTDTQYF
-,TRBJ2-4,TRBD1,TRBV18,TGTGCCAGCTCCCCAAGTGGGACAGTAGGAAACATTCAGTACTTC,CASSPSGTVGNIQYF
few,TRBJ1-3,-,TRBV18,TGTGCCAGCTCACCAGGCTTGGGGGGCTCTGGAAACACCATATATTTT,CASSPGLGGSGNTIYF
-,TRBJ2-3,TRBD2,TRBV19,TGTGCCAGTAGTCATGGGACTAGCGGGAGCACAGATACGCAGTATTTT,CASSHGTSGSTDTQYF
-,TRBJ1-6,-,TRBV7-3,TGTGCCAGCAGCCTCGACGGGAGGAACTCACCCCTCCACTTT,CASSLDGRNSPLHF
-,TRBJ2-7,-,TRBV12-3/TRBV12-4,TGTGCCAGCAGTTTTACTTCCTACGAGCAGTACTTC,CASSFTSYEQYF
-,TRBJ2-2,-,TRBV7-8,TGTGCCAGCAGCTTAGCCCCGACAGGAAACACCGGGGAGCTGTTTTTT,CASSLAPTGNTGELFF
-,TRBJ2-2,-,TRBV28,TGTGCCAGCAGATTAAATATCCTGAACACCGGGGAGCTGTTTTTT,CASRLNILNTGELFF
-,TRBJ2-3,-,TRBV25-1,TGTGCCAGCAGTGAATGGGGCAAGACAGATACGCAGTATTTT,CASSEWGKTDTQYF
-,TRBJ2-3,TRBD2,TRBV9,TGTGCCAGCAGCCTTTCTTGGGGGGGTAGCACAGATACGCAGTATTTT,CASSLSWGGSTDTQYF
-,TRBJ1-4,-,TRBV30,TGTGCCTGGTCGTGGGGGGGTAATGAAAAACTGTTTTTT,CAWSWGGNEKLFF
-,TRBJ2-5,TRBD1,TRBV24-1,TGTGCCACCAGTGATGGTGGACGGGACAGGGCAGAGACCCAGTACTTC,CATSDGGRDRAETQYF
-,TRBJ1-2,TRBD1,TRBV10-3,TGTGCCGCGCAACCGGGACAGGGGGCTTTTGGCTACACCTTC,CAAQPGQGAFGYTF
-,TRBJ1-4,TRBD1,TRBV5-1,TGCGCCAGCAGCTTGGCTCGGGACAGGGCGCCCGAAAAACTGTTTTTT,CASSLARDRAPEKLFF
-,TRBJ2-4,-,TRBV2,TGTGCCAGCAGTGAGTATCGGGGAGCCAAAAACATTCAGTACTTC,CASSEYRGAKNIQYF
-,TRBJ2-7,TRBD2,TRBV10-2,TGCGCCAGCAGTGCAGGGACTAGCGTTACCTACGAGCAGTACTTC,CASSAGTSVTYEQYF
-,TRBJ2-1,TRBD1,TRBV6-5,TGTGCCAGCAGACACCAAACAGGGGTTAGTGAGCAGTTCTTC,CASRHQTGVSEQFF
-,TRBJ2-4,-,TRBV18,TGTGCCAGCTCACCCCCAGGGGCGGACATTCAGTACTTC,CASSPPGADIQYF
-,TRBJ2-2,TRBD1,TRBV15,TGTGCCACCAGCAGAAGGAAACAGGGGGCGGGCGGGGAGCTGTTTTTT,CATSRRKQGAGGELFF
few,TRBJ1-2,-,TRBV2,TGTGCCAGCCTGGGAGGAGTTAACGAAGCTAACTATGGCTACACCTTC,CASLGGVNEANYGYTF
medium-sized,TRBJ2-1,-,TRBV21-1,TGTGCCAGCAGCAAAGATGGTGAGCGGGAGGGCCTTACGTATGAGCAGTTCTTC,CASSKDGEREGLTYEQFF
-,TRBJ2-5,-,TRBV10-3,TGTGCCATCAGTGTGCGGGAAGAGACCCAGTACTTC,CAISVREETQYF
-,TRBJ1-2,-,TRBV3-1/TRBV3-2,TGTGCCAGCAGCCAAGGCAGCGGTTACGTCTATGGCTACACCTTC,CASSQGSGYVYGYTF
-,TRBJ2-5,-,TRBV9,TGTGCCAGCAGCGTAGAAGGTTTTGCGGGCGAGGAGACCCAGTACTTC,CASSVEGFAGEETQYF
-,TRBJ2-1,-,TRBV7-9,TGTGCCAGCAGTCCCTCCGCCGGGACACATAAGTACAATGAGCAGTTCTTC,CASSPSAGTHKYNEQFF
-,TRBJ1-3,TRBD1,TRBV6-5,TGTGCCAGCATTCCCCCGGGACAGGGGGGAAACACCATATATTTT,CASIPPGQGGNTIYF
-,TRBJ2-3,TRBD2,TRBV2,TGTGCCAGCAAAACGGGGAGGGGCACAGATACGCAGTATTTT,CASKTGRGTDTQYF
-,TRBJ2-5,TRBD2,TRBV11-1,TGTGCCAGCAGCGCAAGGACGGGACTACCACAAGAGACCCAGTACTTC,CASSARTGLPQETQYF
-,TRBJ2-1,TRBD1,TRBV24-1,TGTGCCACCAGCAATTACGGGACAGGGGGCTGGTATGAGCAGTTCTTC,CATSNYGTGGWYEQFF